The 16 T cell receptor beta chains below all came from one sample that was sequenced in a study of tumor and adjacent non-tumor tissue in lung cancer. This sample's RNA came from whole unsorted tissue. A modified ARM-PCR protocol with three rounds of nested PCR amplified TCRbeta. TCRdb re-called the multiplex PCR reads with MiXCR, one entry per CDR3 protein. This sample has approximately 120,000 distinct CDR3 sequences; roughly 73% occur once, and the top ten carry 37%. Sequencing input: lung tumor tissue. The receptor source for this set is a woman between 55 and 75 years old with non-small cell lung cancer.

This clonotype occurred a few times. A clone one base away is much larger, so this may be a read error. V and J are TRBV28 and TRBJ1-2, with D perhaps TRBD1 (5 bases). Looked up from germline, CDR1 is MDHEN and CDR2 is SYDVKM. V lost 6 bases and J lost 4, with 18 bases in between. This CDR3 region has 15 residues. The CDR3 sequence is CASSRDGGRSYGYTF. In nucleotides, the CDR3 is TGTGCCAGCAGCCGGGATGGGGGACGCAGCTATGGCTACACCTTC.

The table lists this clonotype with many counts. The chain couples TRBV11-2 to TRBJ1-3; no reliable D call. CDR3 length: 13 residues. From germline, CDR1 is SGHAT and CDR2 FQNNGV. Trimming removed 0 bases at V and 5 bases at J, with 5 bases between. The CDR3 spells CASSLDWRNTIYF. The CDR3 DNA follows: TGTGCCAGCAGCTTAGACTGGAGAAACACCATATATTTT.

The CDR3 loop is CASSFNTGGITEAFF. The DNA for the CDR3 is TGCGCCAGCAGCTTTAATACAGGGGGCATCACTGAAGCTTTCTTT. The chain is built from TRBV5-1 and TRBJ1-1; 9 positions match TRBD1. V lost 2 bases, J lost 4 bases, and 6 bases stayed unmatched. CDR3 length: 15 residues. In germline, CDR1 is SGHRS, CDR2 YFSETQ.

The chain couples TRBV5-5 to TRBJ2-1; D possibly corresponds to TRBD2 (7 bases). This CDR3 comprises 15 residues. Germline CDR1 SGHKS, CDR2 YYEKEE (reference sequence). With 5 bases removed from V and 12 bases from J, the gap between germline ends came to 24 bases. CDR3 in DNA: TGTGCCAGCAGGCTTGGACTAGTGGGGGGCAATATGCAGTTCTTC. This codes for CASRLGLVGGNMQFF. The full variable domain, rest sourced from reference TRBV5-5 and TRBJ2-1, is DAGVTQSPTHLIKTRGQQVTLRCSPISGHKSVSWYQQVLGQGPQFIFQYYEKEERGRGNFPDRFSARQFPNYSSELNVNALLLGDSALYLCASRLGLVGGNMQFFGPGTRLTVL.

The rearrangement uses TRBV6-6 and TRBJ2-7, with a weak D call TRBD1 (6 bases). V dropped 5 bases and J dropped 7 bases, with 21 bases sitting between them. The CDR3 sequence is 15 residues long. Germline loops: CDR1 MNHNY, CDR2 SVGAGI (reference sequence). DNA for the CDR3: TGTGCCAGCAGTCACCAAATAGGGGGAGACTATGAGCAGTACTTC. Its translation is CASSHQIGGDYEQYF.

As to this clonotype: At one boundary the junction diverges from the germline segment, which might be a read error. The genes are TRBV5-5 and TRBJ2-7, with TRBD2 as a possible D gene (5 bases). Germline loops: CDR1 SGHKS, CDR2 YYEKEE (reference sequence). This CDR3 has 12 amino acids. In nucleotides, the CDR3 is TGTGTCAGCAGCCTGGGCGCGGGCGAGCAGTACTTC. Translation gives CVSSLGAGEQYF.

Turning to this clonotype: One base away lies a much larger clone, so this may be a sequencing read error. The gene calls are TRBV6-1 and TRBJ1-6; D not resolved. The CDR3 is 14 residues long. V lost 6 bases and J 9 bases, leaving 15 bases between the germline ends. CDR1 is MNHNS, CDR2 SASEGT, per germline. CDR3 residues: CASSGGGGPSPLHF. The CDR3 region has the DNA TGTGCCAGCAGCGGCGGTGGCGGGCCTTCACCCCTCCACTTT.

Points on this clonotype: Germline and junction disagree at one end, which may indicate a read error. CDR3 amino acids: CATSPAVQGGHTQYF. The DNA for the CDR3 is TGTGCCACCAGCCCTGCCGTGCAGGGAGGTCATACGCAGTATTTT. V gene TRBV11-3 combines with J gene TRBJ2-3; a weak D match, TRBD2 (6 bases). This CDR3 region has 15 residues. Germline-derived CDR1 and CDR2 are SGHNT and YENEEA.

The chain carries TRBV5-8 and TRBJ2-5; tentatively, D is TRBD2 (5 bases). In germline, CDR1 is SGHTS, CDR2 YDEGEE. The CDR3 is 15 amino acids. Trimming shortened V by 2 bases and J by 4 bases, and 15 bases separated the two germline ends. CDR3 bases: TGTGCCAGCAGCTTAATGGGAGAAAGGGCAGAGACCCAGTACTTC. Its translation is CASSLMGERAETQYF. The full variable domain, with the rest looked up from reference TRBV5-8 and TRBJ2-5, is EAGVTQSPTHLIKTRGQQATLRCSPISGHTSVYWYQQALGLGLQFLLWYDEGEERNRGNFPPRFSGRQFPNYSSELNVNALELEDSALYLCASSLMGERAETQYFGPGTRLLVL.

To note about this clonotype: A read error is likely, as this CDR3 ends without the conserved phenylalanine or tryptophan. The chain uses TRBV4-3 and TRBJ2-3; TRBD2 matches at 11 bases. Germline V lookup: CDR1 LGHNA, CDR2 YSLEER. The CDR3 runs to 15 residues. The CDR3 here is CASSQGTSGADTQYI. The DNA of the CDR3 is TGCGCTAGCAGCCAAGGGACTAGCGGTGCAGATACGCAGTATATT.

As concerns this clonotype: With a much larger clone just one base away, this may be a read error. The genes are TRBV24-1 and TRBJ1-5, with 9 bases matching TRBD1. CDR3 length equals 12 residues. Germline V gene sequence: CDR1 KGHDR, CDR2 SFDVKD. The CDR3 nucleotides are TGTGCCACCAGTCCGAACAGGGGGCCCCAGGATTTT. Encoded protein: CATSPNRGPQDF.

This clonotype was recorded a few times. One junction end does not reproduce the germline sequence, and a read error may be involved. The chain joins TRBV4-3 to TRBJ1-4, with TRBD1 matching 7 bases. CDR1 is LGHNA, CDR2 YSLEER, per germline. The CDR3 extends over 16 amino acids. This CDR3 is CASSQAGGVTNEELFF. The CDR3 nucleotides read TGCGCCAGCAGCCAAGCAGGGGGTGTGACTAATGAAGAACTGTTTTTT.

The rearrangement uses TRBV13 and TRBJ2-3; a weak D match, TRBD1 (6 bases). The CDR3 loop spans 13 amino acids. Trimming removed 10 bases at V and 2 bases at J, with 13 bases between. Germline V gene data show CDR1 as PRHDT and CDR2 as FYEKMQ (reference sequence). CDR3 nucleotides: TGTGCCAACACTCGGGGACACACAGATACGCAGTATTTT. It specifies CANTRGHTDTQYF.

This clonotype was found many times. The V gene is TRBV4-1, the J gene TRBJ2-7, with TRBD1 matching 8 bases. From germline, CDR1 is MGHRA and CDR2 YSYEKL. This CDR3 has 16 amino acids. The J segment lost 0 bases and the V segment lost 0 bases, leaving 4 bases of the junction unmatched. CDR3 coding DNA: TGCGCCAGCAGCCAAGATTCGGGACAGGACTCCTACGAGCAGTACTTC. This sequence encodes CASSQDSGQDSYEQYF.

Comment on this clonotype: The CDR3 does not close with the conserved phenylalanine or tryptophan, likely indicating a read error. V is TRBV4-1 and J is TRBJ1-2, with D possibly TRBD1 on 6 matching bases. The CDR3 is 15 residues long. V lost 11 bases and J lost 4, with 23 bases in between. Germline values: CDR1 MGHRA, CDR2 YSYEKL. The CDR3 DNA sequence: TGCGCCGGCAACCCACGGACAGCAACTCCCTATGGCTACACCCTC. Translated: CAGNPRTATPYGYTL.

This clonotype has a single count. In DNA form, the CDR3 reads TGCAGCGTACAATTCGACAAATCTAACTATGGCTACACCTTC. Its translation is CSVQFDKSNYGYTF. The chain links TRBV29-1 to TRBJ1-2; D is unclear. Trimming took 6 bases from V and 0 from J, leaving 14 bases between them. Germline V CDR1 and CDR2: SQVTM, ANQGSEA. The CDR3 spans 14 residues.